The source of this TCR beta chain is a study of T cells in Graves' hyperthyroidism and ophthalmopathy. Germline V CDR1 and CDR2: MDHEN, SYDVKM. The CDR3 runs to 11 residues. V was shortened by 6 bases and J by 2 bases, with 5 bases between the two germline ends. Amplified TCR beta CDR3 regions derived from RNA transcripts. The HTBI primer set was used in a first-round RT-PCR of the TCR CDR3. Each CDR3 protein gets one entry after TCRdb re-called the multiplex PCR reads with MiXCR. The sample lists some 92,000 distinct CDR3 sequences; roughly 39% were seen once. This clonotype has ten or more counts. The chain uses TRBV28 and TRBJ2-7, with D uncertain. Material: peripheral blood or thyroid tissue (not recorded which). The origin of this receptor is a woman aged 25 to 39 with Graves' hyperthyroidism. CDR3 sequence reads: CASSRPYEQYF. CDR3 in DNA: TGTGCCAGCAGCCGCCCCTACGAGCAGTACTTC. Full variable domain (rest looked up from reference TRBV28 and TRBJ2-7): DVKVTQSSRYLVKRTGEKVFLECVQDMDHENMFWYRQDPGLGLRLIYFSYDVKMKEKGDIPEGYSVSREKKERFSLILESASTNQTSMYLCASSRPYEQYFGPGTRLTVT.